The sequence of this TCR beta chain was determined in a study of response to subunit inactivated influenza vaccine (dated by TCRdb to the late 2010s). For the wider study: Deep quantitative T cell receptor repertoire profiling was used in the study to track responses to a trivalent subunit inactivated influenza vaccine. General findings and caveats noted by the study authors: The authors proposed that each seasonal influenza vaccination may bring in only a limited number of new T cells.

The library came from RT-PCR. The sequencer listed for this sample is Illumina HiSeq 2500. In-frame beta chains were kept once TCRdb had trimmed the public reads at Q25 with fastp and called clones with MiXCR. When rows share a CDR3 protein, they turn into one entry using the most common DNA and genes. This sample holds hundreds of thousands of distinct CDR3 sequences; around 16% were observed only once. The ten biggest clones cover around a tenth of the sample. With regard to this clonotype: No antigen is known for it. Base-call qualities are not available, and no considerably larger clone is one nucleotide away.

The source of this sequence is a man aged 50 to 59 who received an inactivated influenza vaccine. Donor details come from another sample of the same person, matched by shared clones. The sample here was PBMCs from blood, taken approximately 13 days after vaccination.

The nucleotide sequence is TGTGCCAGCAGCGCACCATGGGGGCGGGAGCAGTTCTTC. The resulting protein is CASSAPWGREQFF. Recombination joined TRBV21-1 with TRBJ2-1; the D call of TRBD1 is as the table states it, not checked on the DNA. TRBV21-1 is a listed pseudogene. From the cysteine up to the phenylalanine, the CDR3 has a length of 13 residues. The DNA shown is the 39-base CDR3, in frame from base 1.